Listed below are T cell receptor beta chains from one sample, sequenced in a study of T cells in Graves' hyperthyroidism and ophthalmopathy. TCRdb reanalysed the multiplex PCR reads using MiXCR and keeps one entry per CDR3 protein. The data hold 160,000 or so distinct CDR3 sequences, with approximately 9% observed a single time. Sequenced material: blood. Receptors were obtained from a woman between 18 and 30 years old with Graves' hyperthyroidism that later progressed to Graves' ophthalmopathy. The CDR3 runs from the conserved cysteine through the conserved F or W. Each record gives: J gene, V gene, clone size, D gene, CDR3 DNA, CDR3 protein. The D gene is left open where the match is weak. Clone sizes are given selectively: once, few, many, or a class where the clone is expanded.

TRBJ2-6,TRBV7-3,many,TRBD1,TGTGCCAGCAGCTCAACGACAGGGATGCTCTCTGGGGCCAACGTCCTGACTTTC,CASSSTTGMLSGANVLTF
TRBJ2-3,TRBV11-2,many,.,TGTGCCAGCAGCTTAGATATCGGCACAGATACGCAGTATTTT,CASSLDIGTDTQYF
TRBJ2-5,TRBV7-8,.,TRBD2,TGTGCCAGCAGCTTGGAGTTGGGACTAGCGGGAGTAAGCGAGACCCAGTACTTC,CASSLELGLAGVSETQYF
TRBJ1-1,TRBV19,many,.,TGTGCCAGTAGTAGGAGAGTGAACACTGAAGCTTTCTTT,CASSRRVNTEAFF
TRBJ2-3,TRBV20-1,.,TRBD2,TGCAGTGCTCCGGGACTAGCTGGGTTTACGCAGTATTTT,CSAPGLAGFTQYF
TRBJ2-7,TRBV20-1,many,TRBD1,TGCAGTGCCCCGGGACAGGGGAACTCCTACGAGCAGTACTTC,CSAPGQGNSYEQYF
TRBJ1-4,TRBV11-2,many,.,TGTGCCAGCAGCTCCCCCCGTAGGGGTACTAATGAAAAACTGTTTTTT,CASSSPRRGTNEKLFF
TRBJ2-1,TRBV13,.,.,TGTGCCAGCAGCTTAGGGAGGGCTAGCACCTACAATGAGCAGTTCTTC,CASSLGRASTYNEQFF
TRBJ2-5,TRBV7-9,many,.,TGTGCGGTCCCGTTTGGCAGGAACCAAGAGACCCAGTACTTC,CAVPFGRNQETQYF
TRBJ1-1,TRBV29-1,many,.,TGCAGCGTACGAGGCGGGAGTCGGGCTGAAGCTTTCTTT,CSVRGGSRAEAFF
TRBJ1-2,TRBV2,many,.,TGTGCCAGCAACCCGGGTATCGCGGGCTATGGCTACACCTTC,CASNPGIAGYGYTF
TRBJ1-2,TRBV11-2,many,TRBD1,TGTGCCAGCAGCTCCAGGGACAGGAAAAACTATGGCTACACCTTC,CASSSRDRKNYGYTF
TRBJ2-1,TRBV11-1,many,TRBD2,TGTGCCAGCAGCTTAGCCCTAGCGGGGGGGTATGAGCAGTTCTTC,CASSLALAGGYEQFF
TRBJ2-3,TRBV19,.,.,TGTGCCAGTAGTCCAGAACAGGACCCCTTCAGCACAGATACGCAGTATTTT,CASSPEQDPFSTDTQYF
TRBJ2-2,TRBV12-3/TRBV12-4,.,.,TGTGCCAGCAGTTCCCCGGGAAACACCGGGGAGCTGTTTTTT,CASSSPGNTGELFF
TRBJ2-1,TRBV20-1,many,.,TGCAGTGCTATTACCGGGACGACCACTTACTACAATGAGCAGTTCTTC,CSAITGTTTYYNEQFF
TRBJ1-2,TRBV28,many,.,TGTGCCAGCTTTATCACCGGGACACCTAACTATGGCTACACCTTC,CASFITGTPNYGYTF
TRBJ2-1,TRBV20-1,many,TRBD1,TGCAGTGCTACCGGGACAGGGGGTAATGAGCAGTTCTTC,CSATGTGGNEQFF
TRBJ1-2,TRBV12-3/TRBV12-4,many,TRBD1,TGTGCCAGCAGTTTAGCCTACGAGACAGGGGGGGCTAACTATGGCTACACCTTC,CASSLAYETGGANYGYTF
TRBJ1-1,TRBV7-3,many,.,TGTGCCAGCAGCCACAAATTAGACACTGAAGCTTTCTTT,CASSHKLDTEAFF
TRBJ1-2,TRBV19,many,.,TGTGCCAGTAAATCGTCGGGCCTCTATGGCTACACCTTC,CASKSSGLYGYTF
TRBJ1-6,TRBV2,many,TRBD1,TGTGCCAGCAGTGGTCCGGGACAGGGCGGTTCACCCCTCCACTTT,CASSGPGQGGSPLHF
TRBJ2-6,TRBV19,few,.,TGTGCCAGTAGTCCGGGTTTGGGGGCCAACGTCCTGACTTTC,CASSPGLGANVLTF
TRBJ1-1,TRBV7-9,many,.,TGTGCCAGCAGCTTGGATGAAGCTTTCTTT,CASSLDEAFF
TRBJ2-1,TRBV24-1,few,.,TGTGCCACCGGGGTGGTTTCGGGGGATGAGCAGTTCTTC,CATGVVSGDEQFF
TRBJ1-1,TRBV27,many,.,TGTGCCAGCAGTTTAGCTCGGAACACTGAAGCTTTCTTT,CASSLARNTEAFF
TRBJ2-5,TRBV7-9,many,.,TGTGCCAGCAGCCCAAAAAGGTTCCGGGGGAAATGGGAGACCCAGTACTTC,CASSPKRFRGKWETQYF